This T cell receptor (beta chain) was recovered during a study of blood T cell repertoires in COVID-19. Methods used by the authors: Reference gene primer amplification gave nucleated cell count estimates. Assay: immunoSEQ multiplex PCR; the TCRdb copy retains only in-frame clones and omits some. V and J calls and clone size come straight from that table; D and trimming were deduced from the DNA. The sample contains over 250,000 clones, roughly 90% of which appear only once. V lost 1 base and J lost 3, with 9 bases in between. The CDR3 has 14 amino acids. Germline loops: CDR1 LGHNA, CDR2 YSLEER. The sequence came from a woman between 50 and 59 years old who had recovered from COVID-19. The source material was PBMCs or T cells enriched from blood (not recorded which). The rearrangement links TRBV4-3 to TRBJ1-2; D unclear. CDR3 coding DNA: TGCGCCAGCAGCCAAGGCGGCGGTTACTATGGCTACACCTTC. Residues: CASSQGGGYYGYTF.